This T cell receptor beta chain was sequenced for a study of blood T cell repertoires in COVID-19. Data came from immunoSEQ multiplex PCR; TCRdb stores just in-frame clones and leaves some out. The sample records 90,000 to 130,000 clones, roughly 85% being singletons. Germline V lookup: CDR1 MNHEY, CDR2 SVGAGI. Losses at the gene ends were 6 bases for V and 2 bases for J; bases not matched to a gene: 4. This CDR3 is built from 14 residues. This receptor was identified in a woman older than 75 with active or convalescent COVID-19. Sequenced: peripheral blood. The rearrangement joins TRBV6-5 to TRBJ1-5, with 7 bases aligning to TRBD1. The CDR3 is CASSGQVGNQPQHF. The DNA of the CDR3 is TGTGCCAGCAGCGGACAGGTAGGCAATCAGCCCCAGCATTTT.